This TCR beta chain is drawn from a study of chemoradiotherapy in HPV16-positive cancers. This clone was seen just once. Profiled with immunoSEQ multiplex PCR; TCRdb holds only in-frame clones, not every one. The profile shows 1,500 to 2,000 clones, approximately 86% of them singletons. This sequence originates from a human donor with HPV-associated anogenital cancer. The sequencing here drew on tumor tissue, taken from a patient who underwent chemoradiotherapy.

The CDR3 sequence is CASSLGGLQYF. CDR3 in DNA: TGTGCCAGCAGTCTGGGGGGACTCCAGTACTTC. The chain uses TRBV6-6 and TRBJ2-7; tentative D call: TRBD2 (6 bases). Germline loops: CDR1 MNHNY, CDR2 SVGAGI (reference sequence). V gave up 5 bases and J gave up 10 bases, with 12 bases separating them. This CDR3 comprises 11 residues.